The clone carrying this T cell receptor beta chain was counted a few times. In the original analysis: Reference gene primers were amplified, and this amplification served to estimate nucleated cell counts. Clones were sequenced by immunoSEQ multiplex PCR, and TCRdb holds only the in-frame ones, with some missing. V and J calls and clone size are as listed in that table; D and trimming were resolved from the DNA. The sample has about 150,000 clones; roughly 80% are singletons. These data are taken from a study of blood T cell repertoires in COVID-19. Background on the study: Nucleic acid was either cDNA or gDNA, and it came from T cells, B-cell-depleted T cells, or PBMCs.

The germline V gene has CDR1 SGHRS and CDR2 YFSETQ. V was cut by 4 bases and J by 0 bases, with 12 bases left in between. The length of the CDR3 is 15 residues. The receptor was derived from a man aged 80 or over with acute or convalescent COVID-19. Sample: peripheral blood. V usage is TRBV5-1 and J usage is TRBJ2-3, with TRBD1 as a possible D gene (5 bases). CDR3 in DNA: TGCGCCAGCAGCCGACAGCCCTCCAGCACAGATACGCAGTATTTT. Protein sequence: CASSRQPSSTDTQYF.